The 13 T cell receptor beta chains below come from one sample, sequenced in a study of CD8 T cells in Susac syndrome. When the RNA was reverse transcribed, random hexamers were used with an input of 0.5 to 1 ug. One entry per CDR3 protein results from TCRdb running MiXCR on the immunoSEQ multiplex PCR reads. The sample contains about 240,000 distinct CDR3 sequences, 90% to 97% of which appear only once. Sequenced input: CD4+ T cells from PBMCs. These receptor sequences come from a human donor with Susac syndrome.

The rearrangement joins TRBV7-2 to TRBJ2-7; no reliable D call. V lost 1 base and J lost 1, with 11 bases in between. The germline V gene encodes CDR1 SGHTA and CDR2 FQGNSA. The CDR3 extends over 15 amino acids. CDR3 in amino acids: CASSLEAARSYEQYF. CDR3 DNA: TGTGCCAGCAGCTTAGAGGCGGCCAGATCCTACGAGCAGTACTTC.

CDR3 DNA sequence: TGCAGTGCTAGGCTAGCGGGCCTAGTAAACCAAGAGACCCAGTACTTC. This encodes CSARLAGLVNQETQYF. The J gene is TRBJ2-5, the V gene TRBV20-1, with 8 bases that match TRBD2. V lost 3 bases, J lost 0 bases, and 9 bases stayed unmatched. The CDR3 spans 16 residues. Germline CDR1 is DFQATT and CDR2 is SNEGSKA (reference sequence).

This chain links TRBV9 with TRBJ2-5, with D perhaps TRBD2 (6 bases). This CDR3 region has 15 residues. In germline, CDR1 is SGDLS, CDR2 YYNGEE. V lost 5 bases and J lost 2, with 16 bases in between. The CDR3 DNA is TGTGCCAGCAGGAGGTCGGGAGATGAGCAAGAGACCCAGTACTTC. This translates into CASRRSGDEQETQYF.

This chain connects TRBV6-5 to TRBJ2-3, with D possibly matching TRBD1 (5 bases). The V gene's germline CDR1 is MNHEY and CDR2 SVGAGI. The V gene lost 7 bases and the J gene lost 1 base, with 9 bases spanning the gap. This CDR3 region has 13 residues. In DNA, the CDR3 is TGTGCCAGCATGGCACAGGGCACAGATACGCAGTATTTT. Protein product: CASMAQGTDTQYF.

V and J are TRBV20-1 and TRBJ1-2, with D possibly being TRBD1 (6 bases). This CDR3 is built from 14 residues. Trimming left V 6 bases short and J 7 bases short, with 21 bases between. Per germline, CDR1 DFQATT and CDR2 SNEGSKA (reference sequence). Here the CDR3 reads CSAGLGRGVSGYTF. The CDR3 coding sequence is TGCAGTGCCGGGCTAGGCAGGGGCGTGAGTGGCTACACCTTC.

This chain connects TRBV29-1 to TRBJ1-5; D is uncertain. CDR1 SQVTM and CDR2 ANQGSEA come from the germline V gene. The CDR3 sequence is 15 residues long. Deletions cut 4 bases from V and 2 bases from J, with 15 bases between. In DNA, the CDR3 is TGCAGCGTTGCACCGGGTGGGTTGGGCAATCAGCCCCAGCATTTT. This encodes CSVAPGGLGNQPQHF. Drawing the rest from reference TRBV29-1 and TRBJ1-5, the complete variable domain is SAVISQKPSRDICQRGTSLTIQCQVDSQVTMMFWYRQQPGQSLTLIATANQGSEATYESGFVIDKFPISRPNLTFSTLTVSNMSPEDSSIYLCSVAPGGLGNQPQHFGDGTRLSIL.

The chain links TRBV3-1 to TRBJ2-1; D not certain. CDR1 LGHDT and CDR2 YNNKEL come from the germline V gene (reference sequence). The CDR3 runs 15 residues. V lost 2 bases, J lost 5 bases, and 13 bases lay in between. CDR3 sequence (DNA): TGTGCCAGCAGCCAAACAACAAACTTAAACAATGAGCAGTTCTTC. Protein sequence: CASSQTTNLNNEQFF.

This chain connects TRBV30 to TRBJ1-2; D is undetermined. Looked up from germline, CDR1 is GTSNPN and CDR2 is SVGIG (reference sequence). This CDR3 has 12 residues. V was cut by 5 bases and J by 7 bases, with 14 bases left in between. CDR3 protein: CAWADGLGGYTF. DNA of the CDR3: TGTGCCTGGGCGGACGGTCTTGGTGGCTACACCTTC.

About this clonotype itself: An end of the junction does not agree with germline; a read error may underlie this. V and J are TRBV28 and TRBJ2-1; 12 nucleotides match TRBD2. Germline assignment: CDR1 MDHEN and CDR2 SYDVKM. The CDR3 is 13 amino acids. The CDR3 loop reads CASHTPSGRASVF. For the CDR3, the DNA is TGTGCCAGCCATACTCCTAGCGGGAGGGCATCGGTCTTC.

The chain links TRBV2 to TRBJ2-1, with D uncertain. This CDR3 contains 12 residues. Deletions cut 8 bases from V and 6 bases from J, with 11 bases between. In germline, CDR1 is SNHLY, CDR2 FYNNEI. The CDR3 loop reads CASVLATNEQFF. The CDR3 nucleotides read TGTGCCAGCGTATTAGCTACCAATGAGCAGTTCTTC.

The J gene is TRBJ2-1, the V gene TRBV5-1; 8 nucleotides agree with TRBD2. Germline V CDR1 and CDR2: SGHRS, YFSETQ. Trimming took 4 bases from V and 7 from J; bases not matched to a gene: 10. CDR3 length equals 15 residues. CDR3 residues: CASSPVQREWNEQFF. In DNA, the CDR3 is TGCGCCAGCAGCCCGGTCCAGCGGGAGTGGAATGAGCAGTTCTTC. Using reference TRBV5-1 and TRBJ2-1 for the parts outside the CDR3, the full variable domain is KAGVTQTPRYLIKTRGQQVTLSCSPISGHRSVSWYQQTPGQGLQFLFEYFSETQRNKGNFPGRFSGRQFSNSRSEMNVSTLELGDSALYLCASSPVQREWNEQFFGPGTRLTVL.

This chain joins TRBV12-3 or TRBV12-4 and TRBJ1-5; no firm D call. V lost 3 bases and J lost 6, with 9 bases in between. This CDR3 spans 13 amino acids. The CDR3 region has the DNA TGTGCCAGCAGTTTTCGGGAGTTTCAGCCCCAGCATTTT. Translated: CASSFREFQPQHF.

This chain links TRBV29-1 with TRBJ1-5; D is ambiguous. This CDR3 contains 13 residues. V was shortened by 4 bases and J by 3 bases, with 10 bases between the two germline ends. Per the germline V gene, CDR1 is SQVTM and CDR2 is ANQGSEA. The CDR3 region is CSVGVELNQPQHF. As DNA, the CDR3 is TGCAGCGTTGGGGTGGAACTCAATCAGCCCCAGCATTTT.